The rows below give T cell receptor beta chains drawn from one sample of a study of identical twins. TCRdb reanalysed the 5' RACE reads using MiXCR and keeps one entry per CDR3 protein. The profile shows 500,000 or so distinct CDR3 sequences, roughly an eighth of them singletons. The data also belong to a second study, concerning yellow fever vaccine responses in identical twins.

The sample consisted of CD4+ T cells sorted from blood. Receptor source: a woman aged 18-35 years in good health. Both conserved end residues are part of each CDR3. D genes are given only for firm matches. Clone size is shown for a subset of rows, as once, few, many or a class of expanded clone.

TRBD1	few	TRBJ2-2	TRBV20-1	CSAPYRGTGELFF	TGCAGTGCTCCCTACAGGGGCACCGGGGAGCTGTTTTTT
-	many	TRBJ2-3	TRBV28	CASSQGSGRDTQYF	TGTGCCAGCAGCCAAGGCTCGGGGCGAGATACGCAGTATTTT
-	many	TRBJ2-1	TRBV20-1	CSAIQPRGSYNEQFF	TGCAGTGCTATACAGCCCCGGGGCTCCTACAATGAGCAGTTCTTC
-	once	TRBJ1-1	TRBV10-2	CASSKPGIGDTEAFF	TGCGCCAGCAGTAAACCAGGGATTGGGGACACTGAAGCTTTCTTT
TRBD2	-	TRBJ2-1	TRBV28	CATRLTSGEYNEQFF	TGTGCCACCAGGCTGACTAGCGGGGAGTACAATGAGCAGTTCTTC
-	-	TRBJ2-3	TRBV12-3/TRBV12-4	CASSSDRGTDTQYF	TGTGCCAGCAGTTCTGACCGCGGTACGGATACGCAGTATTTT
-	-	TRBJ1-2	TRBV3-1	CASSQGQDSLYGYTF	TGTGCCAGCAGCCAAGGCCAGGACAGCTTATATGGCTACACCTTC
TRBD2	few	TRBJ2-1	TRBV6-1	CASRTVGGTSGRGEQFF	TGTGCCAGCAGGACGGTCGGAGGGACTAGCGGGAGGGGTGAGCAGTTCTTC
-	many	TRBJ1-6	TRBV12-3/TRBV12-4	CASSLNSDGTLHF	TGTGCCAGCAGTTTAAACAGCGACGGAACCCTCCACTTT
-	many	TRBJ1-6	TRBV27	CASSPRSAPLHF	TGTGCCAGCAGTCCCAGGTCGGCACCCCTCCACTTT
TRBD2	-	TRBJ2-2	TRBV10-2	CASSEVAGGPNTGELFF	TGCGCCAGCAGTGAGGTAGCGGGGGGGCCGAACACCGGGGAGCTGTTTTTT
-	few	TRBJ1-1	TRBV5-1	CASILGGGSAGTEAFF	TGCGCCAGCATCCTTGGGGGGGGGTCCGCTGGCACTGAAGCTTTCTTT
TRBD1	-	TRBJ2-1	TRBV14	CASSESDRLSNEQFF	TGTGCCAGCAGCGAATCGGACAGGCTCAGCAATGAGCAGTTCTTC
-	many	TRBJ2-1	TRBV7-2	CASSLIPREQFF	TGTGCCAGCAGCTTGATACCGCGGGAGCAGTTCTTC
TRBD1	few	TRBJ2-7	TRBV25-1	CASSEAGTGSSYEQYF	TGTGCCAGCAGTGAAGCCGGGACAGGCAGCTCCTACGAGCAGTACTTC
TRBD1	few	TRBJ2-3	TRBV4-2	CASSQAQGAATDTQYF	TGTGCCAGCAGCCAGGCACAGGGGGCCGCCACAGATACGCAGTATTTT
TRBD2	-	TRBJ2-7	TRBV20-1	CSAKRRLAGDPREQYF	TGCAGTGCTAAAAGGCGGCTAGCGGGGGATCCCCGCGAGCAGTACTTC
TRBD1	-	TRBJ2-7	TRBV20-1	CSARTGKAYEQYF	TGCAGTGCCCGGACAGGGAAAGCCTACGAGCAGTACTTC
TRBD2	-	TRBJ2-1	TRBV20-1	CSARGREGYNEQFF	TGCAGTGCTAGGGGCAGGGAGGGTTACAATGAGCAGTTCTTC
-	-	TRBJ2-4	TRBV3-1	CASSQTGLAAKNIQYF	TGTGCCAGCAGTCAGACAGGTCTTGCGGCCAAAAACATTCAGTACTTC
TRBD2	-	TRBJ2-7	TRBV7-9	CASSLARTSGSSYEQYF	TGTGCCAGCAGCTTAGCCCGGACTAGCGGGAGCTCCTACGAGCAGTACTTC
-	-	TRBJ2-5	TRBV2	CASTETAGQETQYF	TGTGCCAGCACGGAAACTGCGGGACAAGAGACCCAGTACTTC
TRBD2	-	TRBJ2-7	TRBV20-1	CSTRATSGSYEQYF	TGCAGTACTAGAGCCACTAGCGGCTCCTACGAGCAGTACTTC
TRBD2	few	TRBJ2-7	TRBV7-2	CASRLLAGGYEQYF	TGTGCCAGCCGCCTACTAGCGGGAGGCTACGAGCAGTACTTC
TRBD1	few	TRBJ1-2	TRBV18	CASSSGQEQGYTF	TGTGCCAGCTCATCCGGACAGGAGCAGGGCTACACCTTC
-	-	TRBJ1-1	TRBV7-2	CASSSDMNTEAFF	TGTGCCAGCAGCTCGGATATGAACACTGAAGCTTTCTTT
-	-	TRBJ1-6	TRBV13	CASSRIGGGGNSSLHF	TGTGCCAGCAGCCGAATCGGGGGAGGAGGTAATTCATCCCTCCACTTT
-	-	TRBJ1-2	TRBV6-1	CASRPSLNLGGYTF	TGTGCCAGCAGGCCAAGTCTTAATCTCGGTGGCTACACCTTC
TRBD2	few	TRBJ2-7	TRBV20-1	CSAEIAGQSYEQYF	TGCAGTGCAGAGATAGCGGGCCAGTCCTACGAGCAGTACTTC
TRBD2	few	TRBJ2-7	TRBV28	CASMIPGLAGAYEQYF	TGTGCCAGCATGATCCCCGGACTAGCGGGCGCCTACGAGCAGTACTTC
-	few	TRBJ2-7	TRBV28	CASSLGHEVEQYF	TGTGCCAGCAGTTTGGGGCACGAGGTCGAGCAGTACTTC
TRBD1	-	TRBJ2-5	TRBV20-1	CSAPGTGQETQYF	TGCAGTGCTCCTGGGACAGGGCAAGAGACCCAGTACTTC
-	-	TRBJ1-4	TRBV29-1	CSVQGIQDPTNEKLFF	TGCAGCGTTCAAGGGATTCAGGATCCAACTAATGAAAAACTGTTTTTT
TRBD1	-	TRBJ2-1	TRBV7-2	CASSREGTGGRNEQFF	TGTGCCAGCAGTCGGGAGGGGACAGGGGGCAGGAATGAGCAGTTCTTC
-	many	TRBJ2-1	TRBV12-3/TRBV12-4	CASSSVTLEGEQFF	TGTGCCAGCAGTTCCGTAACCCTAGAGGGTGAGCAGTTCTTC
TRBD1	-	TRBJ2-7	TRBV29-1	CSAETGKEQYF	TGCAGCGCCGAGACAGGGAAGGAGCAGTACTTC